Listed below are T cell receptor beta chains from one sample, sequenced in a study of blood T cell repertoires in COVID-19. The assay was immunoSEQ multiplex PCR, and TCRdb's table has in-frame clones only and misses some. The table includes some 210,000 clones, about 90% detected once. The sample was peripheral blood. All receptors derive from a young man with acute or convalescent COVID-19. The CDR3 runs from the conserved cysteine through the conserved F or W. The D gene is left open where the match is weak. Rows may omit the clone size; those that give it use once, few, many or a size class.

NA TRBJ1-6 TRBV5-6 few CASSLGPGLRSSPLHF TGTGCCAGCAGCTTGGGTCCAGGCCTACGCTCTTCACCCCTCCACTTT
NA TRBJ2-1 TRBV18 NA CASSPQNEQFF TGTGCCAGCTCACCCCAAAATGAGCAGTTCTTC
TRBD2 TRBJ2-1 TRBV5-1 NA CASSLGTTSSPNEQFF TGCGCCAGCAGCTTGGGGACGACTAGCTCCCCTAATGAGCAGTTCTTC
TRBD2 TRBJ2-3 TRBV29-1 once CSVPPTSGITDTQYF TGCAGCGTCCCTCCGACTAGCGGGATTACAGATACGCAGTATTTT
NA TRBJ1-6 TRBV6-5 NA CASSVSSVHNSPLHF TGTGCCAGCAGCGTCTCGTCGGTCCATAATTCACCCCTCCACTTT
NA TRBJ1-6 TRBV30 once CAWSTGYGRSPLHF TGTGCCTGGAGTACGGGGTACGGCCGATCACCCCTCCACTTT
TRBD1 TRBJ1-4 TRBV5-1 NA CASSLVGQPEKLFF TGCGCCAGCAGCTTGGTGGGACAGCCGGAAAAACTGTTTTTT
TRBD1 TRBJ2-7 TRBV20-1 NA CSAWDRYEQYF TGCAGTGCATGGGACAGATACGAGCAGTACTTC
TRBD2 TRBJ2-4 TRBV19 NA CASRTDSGRGKNIQYF TGTGCCTCACGCACCGATAGCGGGAGAGGGAAAAACATTCAGTACTTC
NA TRBJ1-1 TRBV29-1 NA CSVGKGWDTEAFF TGCAGCGTTGGAAAGGGGTGGGACACTGAAGCTTTCTTT
NA TRBJ1-2 TRBV6-6 NA CASSYSVAEANYGYTF TGTGCCAGCAGTTACTCTGTAGCAGAAGCTAACTATGGCTACACCTTC
TRBD1 TRBJ2-7 TRBV6-5 NA CASRTGGGYEQYF TGTGCCAGCAGGACAGGGGGCGGCTACGAGCAGTACTTC
NA TRBJ2-5 TRBV3-1/TRBV3-2 NA CASSRWTVQETQYF TGTGCCAGCAGCCGATGGACTGTTCAAGAGACCCAGTACTTC
TRBD2 TRBJ2-3 TRBV3-1/TRBV3-2 NA CASSPLAGSLTDTQYF TGTGCCAGCAGCCCGCTAGCGGGGAGTCTTACAGATACGCAGTATTTT
TRBD1 TRBJ2-7 TRBV29-1 NA CSAGTGGYYEQYF TGCAGCGCGGGGACAGGGGGGTACTACGAGCAGTACTTC
NA TRBJ1-4 TRBV15 NA CATSRLQATNEKLFF TGTGCCACCAGCAGACTACAGGCAACTAATGAAAAACTGTTTTTT
NA TRBJ1-5 TRBV5-8 NA CASSQEPGWGHQPQHF TGTGCCAGCAGCCAGGAACCAGGTTGGGGCCATCAGCCCCAGCATTTT
NA TRBJ2-1 TRBV7-3 NA CASSPPGSRNNEQFF TGTGCCAGCAGCCCCCCCGGGAGCCGGAACAATGAGCAGTTCTTC
NA TRBJ1-1 TRBV11-2 once CASSRLGVRDTEAFF TGTGCCAGCAGCCGTCTAGGGGTCAGGGACACTGAAGCTTTCTTT
NA TRBJ2-1 TRBV19 NA CASLEGAINEQFF TGTGCCAGCCTGGAGGGGGCAATCAATGAGCAGTTCTTC
NA TRBJ2-5 TRBV6-5 NA CASRPSWEETQYF TGTGCCAGCCGACCTAGCTGGGAAGAGACCCAGTACTTC
TRBD1 TRBJ1-1 TRBV5-1 NA CASSLSGTGRGNTEAFF TGCGCCAGCAGCTTGTCAGGGACAGGGAGAGGGAACACTGAAGCTTTCTTT
NA TRBJ1-4 TRBV11-2 NA CASSFQGNEKLFF TGTGCCAGCAGCTTCCAGGGCAATGAAAAACTGTTTTTT
NA TRBJ1-4 TRBV9 NA CASSVEGGAGEKLFF TGTGCCAGCAGCGTAGAAGGGGGGGCAGGAGAAAAACTGTTTTTT
NA TRBJ2-1 TRBV2 NA CASSEWRHNEQFF TGTGCCAGCAGTGAGTGGAGGCACAATGAGCAGTTCTTC
NA TRBJ1-4 TRBV5-1 NA CASSFSTENEKLFF TGCGCCAGCAGCTTTAGTACAGAAAATGAAAAACTGTTTTTT
TRBD1 TRBJ1-5 TRBV7-3 NA CASSTGVNQPQHF TGTGCCAGCAGTACAGGGGTAAATCAGCCCCAGCATTTT
NA TRBJ1-2 TRBV5-4 NA CASSLDPGPYGYTF TGTGCCAGCAGCTTGGACCCAGGGCCCTATGGCTACACCTTC
TRBD1 TRBJ2-7 TRBV27 NA CASSPRQGYEQYF TGTGCCAGCAGTCCCCGACAGGGCTACGAGCAGTACTTC
NA TRBJ2-7 TRBV15 NA CATSRLETGSYEQYF TGTGCCACCAGCAGACTTGAAACGGGATCCTACGAGCAGTACTTC
TRBD1 TRBJ1-2 TRBV19 NA CASSVLDRGAGGYTF TGTGCCAGTAGTGTACTGGACAGGGGAGCGGGTGGCTACACCTTC
TRBD1 TRBJ2-5 TRBV28 NA CASNPPGGKETQYF TGTGCCAGCAATCCCCCAGGGGGAAAAGAGACCCAGTACTTC
NA TRBJ1-4 TRBV4-1 NA CASSQVPQGLNSEKLFF TGCGCCAGCAGCCAAGTTCCCCAGGGCCTAAACTCAGAAAAACTGTTTTTT
TRBD1 TRBJ1-6 TRBV19 once CASSLGTENSPLHF TGTGCCAGTAGCCTCGGGACAGAGAATTCACCCCTCCACTTT
TRBD1 TRBJ2-5 TRBV5-8 NA CASSFRTGRGETQYF TGTGCCAGCAGCTTTAGGACAGGCCGAGGGGAGACCCAGTACTTC
TRBD2 TRBJ2-6 TRBV4-2 NA CASSQDAGGGTGANVLTF TGTGCCAGCAGCCAAGACGCGGGAGGGGGGACTGGGGCCAACGTCCTGACTTTC
NA TRBJ1-1 TRBV28 NA CASSSLRAEAFF TGTGCCAGCAGTTCCCTCCGAGCTGAAGCTTTCTTT
TRBD1 TRBJ1-2 TRBV28 NA CASMGQGQYGYGYTF TGTGCCAGCATGGGACAGGGTCAGTACGGCTATGGCTACACCTTC
TRBD1 TRBJ2-7 TRBV9 once CASSVGDRDLHEQYF TGTGCCAGCAGCGTAGGGGACAGGGACCTCCACGAGCAGTACTTC
NA TRBJ2-1 TRBV6-1 few CASSERFGLLFLFF TGTGCCAGCAGTGAAAGGTTTGGACTGCTTTTTCTGTTCTTC
TRBD1 TRBJ1-3 TRBV18 NA CASSSGQGSGNTIYF TGTGCCAGCTCGTCTGGACAGGGCTCTGGAAACACCATATATTTT
NA TRBJ2-5 TRBV9 NA CASSAKLTYQETQYF TGTGCCAGCAGCGCCAAACTCACGTACCAAGAGACCCAGTACTTC
NA TRBJ2-3 TRBV27 NA CASSPRSTRLRTDTQYF TGTGCCAGCAGTCCCCGGTCGACTAGGCTCCGCACAGATACGCAGTATTTT
TRBD1 TRBJ1-6 TRBV18 few CASSPPPTGYSPLHF TGTGCCAGCTCACCACCGCCGACAGGGTACTCACCCCTCCACTTT
TRBD2 TRBJ2-6 TRBV5-1 once CASSLSGTSSGANVLTF TGCGCCAGCAGCCTTAGCGGGACGAGCTCTGGGGCCAACGTCCTGACTTTC
TRBD2 TRBJ2-5 TRBV9 NA CASSVAGGPSETQYF TGTGCCAGCAGCGTAGCGGGGGGGCCTTCAGAGACCCAGTACTTC
TRBD2 TRBJ2-7 TRBV11-3 NA CASSLAGGSSYEQYF TGTGCCAGCAGCTTAGCCGGGGGGAGCTCCTACGAGCAGTACTTC
NA TRBJ1-1 TRBV12-5 NA CASGPSGGGTEAFF TGTGCTAGTGGTCCTTCAGGTGGCGGGACTGAAGCTTTCTTT
TRBD1 TRBJ1-2 TRBV3-1/TRBV3-2 few CASSYIGTGGGGYTF TGTGCCAGCAGCTATATAGGGACAGGGGGCGGCGGCTACACCTTC
NA TRBJ1-4 TRBV6-5 NA CASSYSKRGEKLFF TGTGCCAGCAGTTACTCGAAGCGGGGTGAAAAACTGTTTTTT
TRBD1 TRBJ2-5 TRBV5-6 NA CASTQGQRSWGETQYF TGTGCCAGCACCCAGGGACAGCGCTCTTGGGGAGAGACCCAGTACTTC
TRBD2 TRBJ2-7 TRBV7-2 NA CASSGIAGGLRGYF TGTGCCAGCAGCGGGATAGCGGGAGGGCTTAGGGGCTACTTC
TRBD2 TRBJ2-3 TRBV5-1 NA CASSYPTSRDTQYF TGCGCCAGCAGCTATCCGACTAGCAGAGATACGCAGTATTTT
NA TRBJ2-1 TRBV10-2 NA CASSERSLSNEQFF TGCGCCAGCAGTGAGAGAAGCCTTTCGAATGAGCAGTTCTTC
TRBD1 TRBJ1-6 TRBV6-5 once CASSYIGTGGSPLHF TGTGCCAGCAGTTACATCGGGACAGGGGGCTCACCCCTCCACTTT
NA TRBJ2-1 TRBV5-6 NA CASSLGASFQFF TGTGCCAGCAGCTTGGGGGCTAGCTTTCAGTTCTTC
NA TRBJ1-2 TRBV6-6 NA CASTYEGNGYTF TGTGCCAGCACTTATGAGGGAAACGGCTACACCTTC
NA TRBJ2-5 TRBV27 NA CASKGIGDTQETQYF TGTGCCAGTAAGGGGATAGGGGACACACAAGAGACCCAGTACTTC
NA TRBJ1-1 TRBV19 NA CASSTPGRVAFF TGTGCCAGTAGTACCCCCGGGAGAGTAGCTTTCTTT
NA TRBJ1-2 TRBV6-5 NA CASSYDSYYGYTF TGTGCCAGCAGCTACGACAGCTACTATGGCTACACCTTC